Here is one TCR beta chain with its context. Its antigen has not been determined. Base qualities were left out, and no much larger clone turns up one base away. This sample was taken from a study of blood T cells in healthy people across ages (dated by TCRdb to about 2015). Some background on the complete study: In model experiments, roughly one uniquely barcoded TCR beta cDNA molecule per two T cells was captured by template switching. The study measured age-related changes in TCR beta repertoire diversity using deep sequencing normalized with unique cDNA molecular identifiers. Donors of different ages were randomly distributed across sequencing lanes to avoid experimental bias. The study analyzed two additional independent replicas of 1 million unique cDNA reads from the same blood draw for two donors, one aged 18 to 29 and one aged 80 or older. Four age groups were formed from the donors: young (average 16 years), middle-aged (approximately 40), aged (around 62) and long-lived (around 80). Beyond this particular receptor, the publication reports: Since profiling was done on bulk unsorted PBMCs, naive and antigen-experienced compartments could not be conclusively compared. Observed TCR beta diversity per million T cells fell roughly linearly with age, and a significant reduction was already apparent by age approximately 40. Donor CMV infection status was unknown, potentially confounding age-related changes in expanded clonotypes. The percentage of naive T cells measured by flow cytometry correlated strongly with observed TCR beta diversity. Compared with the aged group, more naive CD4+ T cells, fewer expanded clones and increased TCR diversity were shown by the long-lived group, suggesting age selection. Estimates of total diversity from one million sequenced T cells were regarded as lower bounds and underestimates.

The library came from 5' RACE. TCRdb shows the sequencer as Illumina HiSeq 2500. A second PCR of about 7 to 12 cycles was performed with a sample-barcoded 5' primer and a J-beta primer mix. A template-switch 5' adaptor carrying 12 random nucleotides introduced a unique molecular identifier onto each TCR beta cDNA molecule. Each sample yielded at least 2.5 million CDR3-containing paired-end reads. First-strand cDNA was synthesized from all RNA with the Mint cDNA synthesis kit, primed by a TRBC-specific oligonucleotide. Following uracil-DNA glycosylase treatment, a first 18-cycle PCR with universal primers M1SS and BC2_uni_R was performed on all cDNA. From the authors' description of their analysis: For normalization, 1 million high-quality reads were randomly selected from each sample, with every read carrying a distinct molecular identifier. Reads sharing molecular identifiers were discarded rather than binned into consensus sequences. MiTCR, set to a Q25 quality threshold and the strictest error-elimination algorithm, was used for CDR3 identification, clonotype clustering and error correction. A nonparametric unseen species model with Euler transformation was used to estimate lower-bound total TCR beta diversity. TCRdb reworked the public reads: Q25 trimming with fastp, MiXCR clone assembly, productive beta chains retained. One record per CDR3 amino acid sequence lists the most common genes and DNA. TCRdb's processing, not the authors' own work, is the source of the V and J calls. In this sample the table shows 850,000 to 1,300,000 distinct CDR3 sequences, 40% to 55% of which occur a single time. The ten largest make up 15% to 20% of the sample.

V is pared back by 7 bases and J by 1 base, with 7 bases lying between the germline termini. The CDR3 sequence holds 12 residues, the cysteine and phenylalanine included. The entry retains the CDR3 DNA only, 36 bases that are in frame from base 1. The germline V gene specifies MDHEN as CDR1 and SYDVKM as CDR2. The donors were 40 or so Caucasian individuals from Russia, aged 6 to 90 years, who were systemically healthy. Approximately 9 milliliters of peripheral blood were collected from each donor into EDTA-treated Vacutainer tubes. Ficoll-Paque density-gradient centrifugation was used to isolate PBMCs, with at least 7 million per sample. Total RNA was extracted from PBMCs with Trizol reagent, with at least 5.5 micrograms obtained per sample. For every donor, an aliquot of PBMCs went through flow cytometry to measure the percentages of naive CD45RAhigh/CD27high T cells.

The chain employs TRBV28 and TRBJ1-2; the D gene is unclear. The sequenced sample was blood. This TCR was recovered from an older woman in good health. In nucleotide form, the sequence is TGTGCCAGCACTCGGGATAACTATGGCTACACCTTC. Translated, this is CASTRDNYGYTF.